The 19 T cell receptor beta chains in this list originate from one sample, sequenced in a study of early T cells in non-severe SARS-CoV-2 infection (dated by TCRdb to the early 2020s). Library preparation employed 5' RACE. Instrument used: NextSeq 500. TCRdb itself trimmed the public reads at Q25 with fastp, ran MiXCR and retained productive beta chains. Each CDR3 protein gets just one entry, which takes the most common genes and DNA from the rows behind it. In all, the sample holds just over 70,000 distinct CDR3 sequences, and approximately 12% of those were seen once. About 1.3% of the sample belongs to the ten largest clones. Sequences were obtained from whole blood. The receptors come from an adult who was a healthcare worker with PCR-confirmed SARS-CoV-2 infection or an uninfected control (not recorded which).

This clonotype came up many times. This sequence joins TRBV6-4 and TRBJ2-1; the D is unclear. The germline V gene has CDR1 MRHNA and CDR2 SNTAGT. This CDR3 spans 13 amino acids. The ends were cut back, 5 bases at V and 4 bases at J, with 9 bases in the middle. CDR3 nucleotide sequence: TGTGCCAGCAGTAGAGAAACGTACAATGAGCAGTTCTTC. Protein: CASSRETYNEQFF.

This chain uses TRBV28 with TRBJ1-6; D remains ambiguous. The V end was cut by 5 bases, the J end by 8 bases, with 13 bases between. The CDR3 covers 14 residues. Per the germline V gene, CDR1 is MDHEN and CDR2 is SYDVKM. CDR3 loop: CASSPPVWDSPLHF. CDR3 nucleotides: TGTGCCAGCAGTCCTCCCGTCTGGGATTCACCCCTCCACTTT.

This clonotype was counted at least ten times. The CDR3 protein is CASRRSGAQETQYF. CDR3 nucleotides: TGTGCCAGCAGAAGGAGTGGGGCCCAAGAGACCCAGTACTTC. The chain employs TRBV7-6 and TRBJ2-5; TRBD1 is a possible D gene (5 bases). This CDR3 region has 14 residues. The germline V gene has CDR1 SGHVS and CDR2 FNYEAQ. V was trimmed by 6 bases and J by 1 base, leaving 12 bases between them.

At least ten counts were recorded for this clonotype. The gene calls are TRBV6-2 or TRBV6-3 and TRBJ2-2; D uncertain. CDR3 length equals 13 residues. Germline V gene sequence: CDR1 MNHEY, CDR2 SVGEGT. With 2 bases removed from V and 6 bases from J, the gap between germline ends came to 7 bases. In DNA form, the CDR3 reads TGTGCCAGCAGTTACGGATTTTCCGGGGAGCTGTTTTTT. This gives the protein CASSYGFSGELFF.

This clonotype was recorded at least ten times. CDR3 in amino acids: CASRGTVSSYEQYF. CDR3 DNA: TGTGCCAGCCGGGGGACAGTGAGCTCCTACGAGCAGTACTTC. The chain has TRBV27 and TRBJ2-7; D is perhaps TRBD1 (7 bases). The germline gives CDR1 MNHEY, CDR2 SMNVEV (reference sequence). The CDR3 extends over 14 amino acids. Trimming pared 8 bases from V and 0 bases from J, leaving 14 bases between.

This clonotype was counted many times. The V gene is TRBV5-1, the J gene TRBJ2-5; D is ambiguous. CDR3 length equals 13 residues. Germline assignment: CDR1 SGHRS and CDR2 YFSETQ. The ends were cut back, 0 bases at V and 3 bases at J, with 6 bases in the middle. This chain's CDR3 is CASSLGGEETQYF. In nucleotides, the CDR3 is TGCGCCAGCAGCTTGGGAGGCGAAGAGACCCAGTACTTC.

This clonotype was counted many times. The rearrangement uses TRBV7-6 and TRBJ2-2; D possibly uses TRBD1 or TRBD2 (5 bases each). Germline V CDR1 and CDR2: SGHVS, FNYEAQ. This CDR3 has 16 amino acids. Trimming left V 0 bases short and J 0 bases short, with 8 bases between. The CDR3 spells CASSLAMGANTGELFF. In DNA form, the CDR3 reads TGTGCCAGCAGCTTAGCAATGGGGGCGAACACCGGGGAGCTGTTTTTT.

This clonotype was found many times. The chain couples TRBV6-9 to TRBJ2-5, with 10 bases matching TRBD2. The CDR3 loop spans 19 amino acids. V shed 0 bases and J 2 bases; nucleotides not matched to a gene: 12. The germline V gene has CDR1 MNHGY and CDR2 SVAAGI. DNA for the CDR3: TGTGCCAGCAGTTATTCAAATAGCGGGGGGAGCCATCCTCAAGAGACCCAGTACTTC. As protein: CASSYSNSGGSHPQETQYF.

This clonotype was detected many times. The rearrangement joins TRBV3-1 to TRBJ2-7, with D perhaps matching TRBD2 (6 bases). With 0 bases removed from V and 3 bases from J, the gap between germline ends came to 9 bases. CDR1 is LGHDT and CDR2 is YNNKEL in the germline V gene (reference sequence). The CDR3 runs 14 residues. DNA for the CDR3: TGTGCCAGCAGCCAAGATTCGGGGGTCTACGAGCAGTACTTC. Amino acid sequence: CASSQDSGVYEQYF.

This clonotype was observed at least ten times. V is TRBV20-1 and J is TRBJ2-7, with 10 nucleotides matching TRBD1. Germline V gives CDR1 DFQATT, CDR2 SNEGSKA (reference sequence). Trimming took 5 bases from V and 4 from J; bases not matched to a gene: 5. CDR3 length: 13 amino acids. The chain's CDR3 is CSAGDRGNYEQYF. For the CDR3, the DNA is TGCAGTGCTGGGGACAGGGGCAATTACGAGCAGTACTTC.

At least ten counts were recorded for this clonotype. This chain joins TRBV29-1 and TRBJ2-1; 7 bases are shared with TRBD1. The CDR3 totals 15 residues. Per germline, CDR1 SQVTM and CDR2 ANQGSEA. V was clipped by 4 bases and J by 4 bases; unmatched bases: 10. CDR3 DNA: TGCAGCGTTGCCAGGGGACAGATACCTTACAATGAGCAGTTCTTC. Protein sequence: CSVARGQIPYNEQFF.

This clonotype was seen at least ten times. The chain uses TRBV27 and TRBJ2-2; D remains ambiguous. The CDR3 runs 16 residues. Trimming stripped 0 bases from V and 1 base from J, with 9 bases between. Germline-derived CDR1 and CDR2 are MNHEY and SMNVEV (reference sequence). The CDR3 DNA is TGTGCCAGCAGTTTATCCTTCGGAATGAACACCGGGGAGCTGTTTTTT. Residues: CASSLSFGMNTGELFF.

Many counts were recorded for this clonotype. The chain has TRBV25-1 and TRBJ1-5; D might be TRBD1 (5 bases). The V gene's germline CDR1 is MGHDK and CDR2 SYGVNS. The CDR3 totals 16 residues. Trimming took off 2 bases at V and 0 bases at J, with 11 bases between the two ends. CDR3 in DNA: TGTGCCAGCAGTGAAGGTTGGGGGGATAGCAATCAGCCCCAGCATTTT. Translated: CASSEGWGDSNQPQHF.

This clonotype showed up many times. V and J are TRBV20-1 and TRBJ2-2; possible D gene TRBD1, 6 bases. This CDR3 spans 14 amino acids. CDR1 and CDR2 (germline): DFQATT, SNEGSKA (reference sequence). With 6 bases removed from V and 5 bases from J, the gap between germline ends came to 16 bases. CDR3 in amino acids: CSARWGPGTGELFF. CDR3 coding DNA: TGCAGTGCCCGTTGGGGGCCTGGGACCGGGGAGCTGTTTTTT.

This clonotype was seen at least ten times. The V and J genes are TRBV2 and TRBJ2-3, with 14 bases identical to TRBD2. The germline gives CDR1 SNHLY, CDR2 FYNNEI. This CDR3 contains 18 residues. J was trimmed by 4 bases and V by 9 bases; bases with no gene match: 15. The CDR3 nucleotides are TGTGCCAGAACCCGGACTAGCGGGGGGACCATGTCCCCAGATACGCAGTATTTT. It encodes CARTRTSGGTMSPDTQYF.

There are many counts of this clonotype. The chain is built from TRBV21-1 and TRBJ2-2; TRBD1, as called in the table, went unchecked against the DNA. TRBV21-1 is a recognized pseudogene. The CDR3 is 15 amino acids. As DNA, the CDR3 is TGTGCCAGCAGCAAACAAATCAGGGACGCCGGGGAGCTGTTTTTT. It translates to CASSKQIRDAGELFF.

This clonotype was counted at least ten times. The V gene is TRBV5-6, the J gene TRBJ2-5; perhaps TRBD1 as D (6 bases). Per the germline V gene, CDR1 is SGHDT and CDR2 is YYEEEE. V dropped 4 bases and J dropped 4 bases, with 17 bases sitting between them. The CDR3 length is 15 residues. CDR3 sequence: CASSRDRSSRETQYF. In DNA form, the CDR3 reads TGTGCCAGCAGCCGCGACAGGTCGTCTAGAGAGACCCAGTACTTC.

V is TRBV28 and J is TRBJ2-4; D is undetermined. The germline gives CDR1 MDHEN, CDR2 SYDVKM. Between the trimmed V and J ends, which lost 5 bases and 6 bases, there was a span of 14 bases. This CDR3 region has 14 residues. The CDR3 nucleotides read TGTGCCAGCAGTACAAGGACCAAGATAAACATTCAGTACTTC. Protein sequence: CASSTRTKINIQYF.

This clonotype was detected only a few times. V gene TRBV10-3 combines with J gene TRBJ2-4; tentative D call: TRBD1 (5 bases). Germline CDR1 is ENHRY and CDR2 is SYGVKD. There are 13 residues in the CDR3. Between the trimmed V and J ends, which lost 3 bases and 5 bases, there was a span of 8 bases. Here the CDR3 DNA reads TGTGCCATCAGTGATGTCAGGGAAAACATTCAGTACTTC. Translated: CAISDVRENIQYF.